This T cell receptor (beta chain) was observed in a study of cytomegalovirus exposure and HLA in healthy donors. Study-wide findings and caveats: It was likely that a cluster of highly shared sequence variants was a sequencing artifact. As a later analysis showed, several of the most significant clusters appeared to be linked to common viral pathogens. Across donors, presence/absence analyses took sequencing depth to be roughly uniform.

The V end was cut by 0 bases, the J end by 4 bases, with 7 bases between. The CDR3 runs to 13 residues. Germline V gives CDR1 SGDLS, CDR2 YYNGEE. Primers included in the PCR were 60 Vbeta and 13 Jbeta primers. TCRdb's copy holds only in-frame clones and misses some; the assay was immunoSEQ multiplex PCR. The repertoire includes more than 95,000 clones, 65% to 80% of them detected once, and about 9.4% sits in the top ten. As concerns this clone: Its antigen is as yet unknown.

The V and J genes are TRBV9 and TRBJ2-5; D gene uncertain. The receptor comes from a woman younger than 30 in good health and CMV-seropositive. Sequencing was done on a sample of PBMCs. The DNA of the CDR3 is TGTGCCAGCAGCGTAGGTAGCCTAGAGACCCAGTACTTC. It encodes CASSVGSLETQYF.